One T cell receptor beta chain is described in this entry. The antigen is not known. CDR1 is SGHVS, CDR2 FQNEAQ, per germline. This CDR3 contains 13 residues. The ends were cut back, 7 bases at V and 4 bases at J, with 12 bases in the middle. This sample was included in a study of cytomegalovirus exposure and HLA in healthy donors. As for the study in general: Among about 200 million T cells, an earlier analysis found roughly 120 million unique TCR beta sequences.

Study-level findings and limits: In a later analysis, TCR beta V- and J-gene trimming showed a link to a missense DCLRE1C variant.

60 Vbeta and 13 Jbeta primers were used in PCR. Assay used: immunoSEQ multiplex PCR; TCRdb lists only in-frame clones, some missing. The sample yields about 120,000 clones, over 65% seen once. This chain links TRBV7-8 with TRBJ2-3; the D gene is possibly TRBD2 (5 bases). This clonotype was obtained from a woman between 25 and 40 years old in good health and CMV-seropositive. Sequenced sample: PBMCs. The CDR3 region has the DNA TGTGCCAGCAACGACTACGGAGCAGATACGCAGTATTTT. It is translated as CASNDYGADTQYF.